The clone carrying this T cell receptor beta chain was counted ten times or more. Antigen unknown. The sample is drawn from a study of T cells in Graves' hyperthyroidism and ophthalmopathy. Study observations and caveats: Separation of ophthalmopathy from stable hyperthyroidism was achieved by a 13 V-J model.

CDR1 is SGHTA and CDR2 is FQGNSA in the germline V gene. Trimming removed 3 bases from V and 5 bases from J, with 5 bases in between. This CDR3 is built from 12 residues. The authors took PBMCs from 10 ml fresh peripheral blood. Researchers amplified the TCR beta CDR3 regions from RNA transcripts. Researchers ran a first-round RT-PCR on the TCR CDR3 using the HTBI primer set. TCRdb independently ran MiXCR on the multiplex PCR reads; one entry per CDR3 protein. The data show fewer than 550,000 distinct CDR3 sequences, 15% to 18% seen once. The chain has TRBV7-2 and TRBJ2-1, with D hard to call. The specimen sequenced was blood. The source is a young woman with Graves' hyperthyroidism. The CDR3 DNA follows: TGTGCCAGCAGCTTTAATAACAATGAGCAGTTCTTC. Translated, it gives CASSFNNNEQFF.